This entry is about one TCR beta chain. This entry belongs to a study of blood T cell repertoires in COVID-19. At the level of the study: PBMCs, B-cell-depleted T cells, or T cells provided the cDNA or gDNA that made up the material.

The germline CDR1 and CDR2 sequences are SGDLS and YYNGEE. This CDR3 region has 12 residues. The V end lost 2 bases, the J end lost 4 bases, and 6 bases lay between the germline ends. In the source study's methods: Counts of nucleated cells, estimated from reference gene primer amplification, were obtained. Sequenced by immunoSEQ multiplex PCR; TCRdb stores in-frame clones only, minus some. D and trimming were read from the DNA, whereas the V and J calls and clone size are those reported in that table. The table lists 250,000 or so clones, about 87% of them singletons, with more than 6.5% in the top ten.

Input material: peripheral blood. This chain uses TRBV9 with TRBJ1-2; no reliable D call. This receptor was identified in a woman in her 70s with active or convalescent COVID-19. The CDR3 protein is CASSVTTYGYTF. CDR3 DNA: TGTGCCAGCAGCGTCACAACCTATGGCTACACCTTC.